The 17 T cell receptor beta chains listed next were all sequenced from one sample in a study of blood T cell repertoires in COVID-19. The method was immunoSEQ multiplex PCR; TCRdb's version includes in-frame clones alone and lacks a portion of them. Counted here are around 140,000 clones, over 80% occurring once; the ten biggest clones make up approximately 1.4%. Sequencing used peripheral blood. These receptors were obtained from a human donor in a cohort sampled during active COVID-19.

The rearrangement links TRBV3-1 (or the pseudogene TRBV3-2) to TRBJ1-2, with D possibly TRBD1 on 6 matching bases. This CDR3 has 14 amino acids. The germline V gene has CDR1 LGHDT and CDR2 YNNKEL (reference sequence). V dropped 0 bases and J dropped 3 bases, with 8 bases sitting between them. CDR3 sequence: CASSQDYRDYGYTF. In DNA, the CDR3 is TGTGCCAGCAGCCAAGATTACAGGGACTATGGCTACACCTTC.

This chain connects TRBV19 to TRBJ1-2, with D possibly being TRBD1 (5 bases). Per germline, CDR1 LNHDA and CDR2 SQIVND (reference sequence). The CDR3 runs to 13 residues. V dropped 5 bases and J dropped 3 bases, with 10 bases sitting between them. The CDR3 DNA reads TGTGCCAGTAGTGAAAGGGGTGACTATGGCTACACCTTC. As protein: CASSERGDYGYTF.

The J gene is TRBJ2-5, the V gene TRBV19; 7 bases line up with TRBD2. The CDR3 contains 13 residues. The germline V gene encodes CDR1 LNHDA and CDR2 SQIVND (reference sequence). Unmatched junction bases numbered 1, after V lost 3 bases and J lost 3 bases. The CDR3: CASSMGGEETQYF. In DNA, the CDR3 is TGTGCCAGTAGTATGGGGGGGGAAGAGACCCAGTACTTC.

The J gene is TRBJ2-4, the V gene TRBV28; weak D call: TRBD1 (5 bases). V lost 5 bases and J 0 bases, leaving 8 bases between the germline ends. CDR3 length: 14 residues. Germline lookup yields CDR1 MDHEN and CDR2 SYDVKM. The CDR3 region has the DNA TGTGCCAGCAGTCCTAGGGGAGCCAAAAACATTCAGTACTTC. This gives the protein CASSPRGAKNIQYF.

This clone was recorded once. J is TRBJ2-7 and V is TRBV28; 9 bases are a match to TRBD1. This CDR3 contains 16 residues. V lost 5 bases to trimming and J lost 6 bases; unmatched junction nucleotides: 14. Germline values: CDR1 MDHEN, CDR2 SYDVKM. The CDR3 is CASSTGTGRGLSEQYF. CDR3 bases: TGTGCCAGCAGTACCGGGACAGGGAGGGGCCTATCCGAGCAGTACTTC.

The rearrangement joins TRBV18 to TRBJ1-1; 7 bases agree with TRBD1. CDR1 and CDR2 (germline): KGHSH, LQKENI. CDR3 length: 13 amino acids. The trim removed 6 bases at V and 1 base at J, leaving 2 bases unmatched. The DNA for the CDR3 is TGTGCCAGCTCTAGGGACAGGAACACTGAAGCTTTCTTT. This encodes CASSRDRNTEAFF.

The rearrangement joins TRBV7-3 to TRBJ2-7; TRBD2 aligns across 9 bases. V lost 2 bases, J lost 5 bases, and 7 bases stayed unmatched. Germline CDR1 and CDR2: SGHTA and FQGTGA. This CDR3 contains 15 residues. CDR3 protein: CASSLEAGGRNEQYF. CDR3 DNA sequence: TGTGCCAGCAGCTTAGAAGCGGGAGGCCGCAACGAGCAGTACTTC.

The genes are TRBV7-9 and TRBJ2-1, with TRBD2 matching over 8 bases. The V gene's germline CDR1 is SEHNR and CDR2 FQNEAQ (reference sequence). V dropped 1 base and J dropped 6; count of bases not matched to a gene: 5. The CDR3 is 15 amino acids. This chain's CDR3 is CASSLGAGVGNEQFF. CDR3 coding DNA: TGTGCCAGCAGCTTAGGAGCGGGAGTCGGCAATGAGCAGTTCTTC.

This chain connects TRBV28 to TRBJ1-1, with 7 positions matching TRBD1. This CDR3 has 14 amino acids. Looked up from germline, CDR1 is MDHEN and CDR2 is SYDVKM. V lost 4 bases and J lost 10; bases outside the gene matches: 12. The CDR3 loop reads CASSSRGQVRAAFF. The CDR3 DNA sequence: TGTGCCAGCAGTTCTCGAGGACAGGTACGAGCAGCTTTCTTT.

This chain links TRBV3-1 (or the pseudogene TRBV3-2) with TRBJ2-7; weak D call: TRBD2 (6 bases). The CDR3 totals 18 residues. CDR1 is LGHDT and CDR2 is YNNKEL in the germline V gene (reference sequence). The V end lost 3 bases, the J end lost 2 bases, and 23 bases lay between the germline ends. The CDR3 DNA reads TGTGCCAGCAGCCAGGCGGGATCTGCGGTCCCCTGGGCCTACGAGCAGTACTTC. It is translated as CASSQAGSAVPWAYEQYF.

V and J are TRBV7-2 and TRBJ2-5; tentative D call: TRBD2 (5 bases). V dropped 4 bases and J dropped 8 bases, with 11 bases sitting between them. The germline gives CDR1 SGHTA, CDR2 FQGNSA. The CDR3 contains 12 residues. The chain's CDR3 is CASSSYSETQYF. DNA for the CDR3: TGTGCCAGCAGCTCTTATAGCGAAACCCAGTACTTC.

The chain joins TRBV9 to TRBJ1-6, with 7 bases aligning to TRBD1. Germline V gene lookup returns CDR1 SGDLS and CDR2 YYNGEE. After removal of 0 bases from V and 7 bases from J, the junction contained 4 bases not matched to a gene. CDR3 length equals 15 residues. This CDR3 reads CASSVEGTANSPLHF. CDR3 nucleotides: TGTGCCAGCAGCGTAGAGGGGACAGCGAATTCACCCCTCCACTTT.

Here the CDR3 reads CASSPLAGSYNEQFF. The CDR3 coding sequence is TGTGCCAGCAGTCCTCTAGCGGGATCCTACAATGAGCAGTTCTTC. The J gene is TRBJ2-1, the V gene TRBV6-4; 9 bases agree with TRBD2. V was pared by 5 bases and J by 1 base, with 3 bases of the junction left unmatched. Per germline, CDR1 MRHNA and CDR2 SNTAGT. The CDR3 sequence is 15 residues long.

On this clone itself: One end of the junction is discordant with germline, which a read error may explain. The chain is built from TRBV7-7 and TRBJ2-5; D possibly corresponds to TRBD2 (8 bases). CDR1 SSHAT and CDR2 FNYEAQ come from the germline V gene (reference sequence). This CDR3 region has 14 residues. The CDR3 region has the DNA TGTGCTAGCAGCTTAGCGGGGACAGAAGAGACCCAGTACTTC. Protein: CASSLAGTEETQYF. Based on the CDR3 plus reference TRBV7-7 and TRBJ2-5, the full variable domain is GAGVSQSPRYKVTKRGQDVTLRCDPISSHATLYWYQQALGQGPEFLTYFNYEAQPDKSGLPSDRFSAERPEGSISTLTIQRTEQRDSAMYRCASSLAGTEETQYFGPGTRLLVL.

The chain joins TRBV5-8 to TRBJ2-1; D may be TRBD2 (5 bases). This CDR3 contains 14 residues. CDR1 and CDR2 (germline): SGHTS, YDEGEE. Trimming removed 6 bases from V and 6 bases from J, with 16 bases in between. The chain's CDR3 is CASTPFGNLNEQFF. The CDR3 DNA follows: TGTGCCAGCACTCCTTTCGGGAACCTCAATGAGCAGTTCTTC.

The V gene is TRBV18, the J gene TRBJ1-2; a weak D match, TRBD1 (5 bases). Trimming removed 2 bases at V and 4 bases at J, with 20 bases between. The CDR3 spans 17 residues. Germline CDR1 reads KGHSH; CDR2 reads LQKENI. The CDR3 sequence: CASSPIVTTAGGYGYTF. CDR3 DNA sequence: TGTGCCAGCTCACCAATTGTAACGACAGCCGGGGGCTATGGCTACACCTTC.

The rearrangement links TRBV6-5 to TRBJ2-5, with D tentatively TRBD2 (5 bases). This CDR3 spans 13 amino acids. From germline, CDR1 is MNHEY and CDR2 SVGAGI. The V end was cut by 7 bases, the J end by 1 base, with 10 bases between. In DNA, the CDR3 is TGTGCCAGCACGAGCGGAGCCCAAGAGACCCAGTACTTC. Amino acid sequence: CASTSGAQETQYF.